A selection of T cell receptor beta chains follows, all from one sample in a study of cytomegalovirus exposure and HLA in healthy donors. Profiled with immunoSEQ multiplex PCR; TCRdb holds only in-frame clones, not every one. The sample holds 200,000 or so clones, roughly four fifths seen once. Specimen: PBMCs. The origin of the receptors is a girl between 2 and 10 years old in good health and CMV-seronegative. Each CDR3 is given with its conserved first and last residue. Fields, in order: J gene, clone size, D gene, V gene, CDR3 protein, CDR3 DNA. A D gene is named only where the DNA matches it firmly. Part of the rows lack a size; the others show once, few, many or a class for expanded clones.

>TRBJ2-5|NA|NA|TRBV5-3
CARSPSGFPEETQYF
TGTGCCAGAAGCCCCAGCGGGTTCCCTGAAGAGACCCAGTACTTC
>TRBJ1-5|NA|NA|TRBV27
CASSLRYSNQPQHF
TGTGCCAGCAGTTTACGCTATAGCAATCAGCCCCAGCATTTT
>TRBJ2-5|NA|TRBD2|TRBV4-2
CASSHRTSGEETQYF
TGTGCCAGCAGCCATAGGACTAGCGGTGAAGAGACCCAGTACTTC
>TRBJ1-6|NA|NA|TRBV6-5
CASSYLQGSAPLHF
TGTGCCAGCAGTTACCTACAGGGCTCGGCACCCCTCCACTTT
>TRBJ1-3|NA|TRBD1|TRBV12-5
CASGSGQGTGNTIYF
TGTGCTAGTGGCTCCGGACAGGGTACCGGAAACACCATATATTTT
>TRBJ2-7|NA|TRBD2|TRBV9
CASSEASGPIYEQYF
TGTGCCAGCAGCGAGGCTAGCGGGCCGATTTACGAGCAGTACTTC
>TRBJ2-2|NA|TRBD2|TRBV4-1
CASSPQTSGGTFGGELFF
TGCGCCAGCAGCCCCCAGACTAGCGGGGGGACTTTCGGCGGGGAGCTGTTTTTT
>TRBJ2-5|NA|NA|TRBV4-2
CASSQDQGVGGETQYF
TGTGCCAGCAGCCAAGATCAGGGGGTAGGAGGGGAGACCCAGTACTTC
>TRBJ1-1|NA|NA|TRBV30
CAWGAGSTEAFF
TGTGCCTGGGGAGCAGGGTCCACTGAAGCTTTCTTT
>TRBJ1-6|NA|NA|TRBV19
CASSISWSSYNSPLHF
TGTGCCAGTAGTATTTCTTGGAGCTCCTATAATTCACCCCTCCACTTT
>TRBJ2-3|NA|TRBD2|TRBV19
CASSRKAGVYTDTQYF
TGTGCCAGTAGTAGAAAAGCGGGAGTTTACACAGATACGCAGTATTTT
>TRBJ2-2|NA|NA|TRBV18
CASSHGRTDTGELFF
TGTGCCAGCTCACACGGCAGGACAGACACCGGGGAGCTGTTTTTT
>TRBJ1-1|NA|TRBD1|TRBV7-6
CASSSRDRMNTEAFF
TGTGCCAGCAGCTCCAGGGACAGAATGAACACTGAAGCTTTCTTT
>TRBJ2-3|NA|NA|TRBV15
CATSRQGEFGTQYF
TGTGCCACCAGCAGGCAAGGGGAATTCGGTACGCAGTATTTT
>TRBJ2-5|NA|NA|TRBV6-1
CASSTQVLETETQYF
TGTGCCAGCAGTACCCAAGTTCTGGAGACGGAGACCCAGTACTTC
>TRBJ2-1|few|NA|TRBV13
CASSSDTSYNEQFF
TGTGCCAGCAGCTCAGACACGTCCTACAATGAGCAGTTCTTC
>TRBJ2-1|NA|NA|TRBV5-6
CASSLGRAAYNEQFF
TGTGCCAGCAGCTTGGGGAGGGCCGCCTACAATGAGCAGTTCTTC
>TRBJ1-3|once|TRBD1|TRBV5-3
CARIMDRELRRSGNTIYF
TGTGCCAGAATAATGGACAGGGAGCTTCGACGCTCTGGAAACACCATATATTTT
>TRBJ2-1|NA|TRBD2|TRBV19
CASSLTSGYNNEQFF
TGTGCCAGTAGTCTGACTAGCGGGTATAACAATGAGCAGTTCTTC
>TRBJ1-6|NA|NA|TRBV6-5
CASSYRYNSPLHF
TGTGCCAGCAGTTACCGTTATAATTCACCCCTCCACTTT
>TRBJ1-2|few|NA|TRBV10-3
CAISEAPGQGYTF
TGTGCCATCAGTGAGGCCCCGGGACAAGGCTACACCTTC
>TRBJ2-7|NA|NA|TRBV5-6
CASSLRVVTEQYF
TGTGCCAGCAGCTTGAGAGTAGTCACCGAGCAGTACTTC
>TRBJ2-3|NA|NA|TRBV7-9
CASSKSGQQITDTQYF
TGTGCCAGCAGCAAAAGTGGACAGCAAATCACAGATACGCAGTATTTT
>TRBJ2-3|NA|TRBD2|TRBV27
CASSSRTSGRDTDTQYF
TGTGCCAGCAGCTCTAGGACTAGCGGGAGGGACACAGATACGCAGTATTTT
>TRBJ1-2|NA|NA|TRBV29-1
CSVRIPSSGYGYTF
TGCAGCGTCCGGATCCCCTCTAGCGGCTATGGCTACACCTTC
>TRBJ2-4|NA|NA|TRBV10-1
CASSRLLAKNIQYF
TGCGCCAGCAGTCGGTTATTGGCCAAAAACATTCAGTACTTC
>TRBJ1-4|NA|TRBD1|TRBV2
CASSFDRGGEKLFF
TGTGCCAGCAGTTTCGACAGGGGAGGAGAAAAACTGTTTTTT